This entry describes one T cell receptor beta chain. Its antigen is unknown. Method: immunoSEQ multiplex PCR; TCRdb's copy keeps in-frame clones and lacks some. This table has about 57,000 clones, roughly 85% appearing once. This sample is part of a study of siplizumab effects on memory and regulatory T cells. V gave up 3 bases and J gave up 4 bases, with 10 bases separating them. Per germline, CDR1 SGHAT and CDR2 FQNNGV. The CDR3 sequence is 15 residues long. The study, taken as a whole, reports: Tregs proliferating in siplizumab cultures lacked confirmation of their suppressive function. Siplizumab caused a significant drop in alloreactive sequences traceable to unstimulated CD4+ memory cells. Naive T cells, seemingly more diverse than memory cells, seemed major alloresponse contributors.

Source material: memory CD4+ T cells sorted from blood. The chain joins TRBV11-2 to TRBJ1-6; D may be TRBD1 (5 bases). The origin of this receptor is a human donor in good health. The CDR3 reads CASSLVQGYNSPLHF. The CDR3 coding sequence is TGTGCCAGCAGCTTGGTGCAGGGTTATAATTCACCCCTCCACTTT.